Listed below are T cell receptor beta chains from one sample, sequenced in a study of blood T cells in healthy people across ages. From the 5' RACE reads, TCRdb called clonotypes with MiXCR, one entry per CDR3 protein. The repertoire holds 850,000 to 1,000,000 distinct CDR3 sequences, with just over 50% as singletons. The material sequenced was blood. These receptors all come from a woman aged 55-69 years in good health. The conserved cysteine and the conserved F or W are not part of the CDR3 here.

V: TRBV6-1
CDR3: ATGERGYYEQY

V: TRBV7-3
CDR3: ACSTSTGGSETQY

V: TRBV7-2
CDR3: ASSHPPLTDTQY

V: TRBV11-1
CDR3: ASSSGGPTDPSGANVLT

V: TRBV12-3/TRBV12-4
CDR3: ASNLAGTGQY

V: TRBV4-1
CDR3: ASSEWGRDVEHTQY

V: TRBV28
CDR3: ASSPGAATNEQF

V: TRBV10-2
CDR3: ASKLGLASNEQF

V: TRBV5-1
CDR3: ASNPGLAGYNEQF

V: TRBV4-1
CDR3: ASRSAGRAEQY

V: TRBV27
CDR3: ASSSRTSGRDEQY

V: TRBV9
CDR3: ASSAQWGNTEQF

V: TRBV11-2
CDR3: ASSYLTPEKLF

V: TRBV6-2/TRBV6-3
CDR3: ASSLDSQEGYPFQPQH

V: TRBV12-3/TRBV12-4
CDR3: ARSSGTPSSYEQY

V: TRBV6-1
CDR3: ASSTGEIGLAQH

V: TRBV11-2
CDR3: ASREEGARTDTQY

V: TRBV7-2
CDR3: ATTEGLAGVADTQY

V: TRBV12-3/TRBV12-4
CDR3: ASSRRLVPDTQY

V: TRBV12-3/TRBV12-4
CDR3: ASSQETSGIGNEQF

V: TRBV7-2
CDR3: ASSHTGGAAF

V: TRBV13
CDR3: ASSLSWSSGANVLT

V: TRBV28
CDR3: ASSSSVNYGYT

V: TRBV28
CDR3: ASSWSRSRAKNIQY

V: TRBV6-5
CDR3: ASSRDRSTYEQY

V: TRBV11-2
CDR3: ASSKSGLAQLNEQF

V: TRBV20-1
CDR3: SAGGRGYTETQY

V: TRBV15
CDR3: ATSYGGDTQY

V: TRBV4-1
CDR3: ASSQLGTVRYEQY

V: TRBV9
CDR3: ARHVPGAKNIQY

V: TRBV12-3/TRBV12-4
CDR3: ASSMGLANEQF

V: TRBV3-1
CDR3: ASSPPEGIGETQY

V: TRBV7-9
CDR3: ASSPNAHEQY

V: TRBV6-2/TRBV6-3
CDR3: ASTALGSGTEAF

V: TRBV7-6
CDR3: ASSLVAGGGYSNQPQH

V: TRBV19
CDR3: ASSTGTSGHNEQF

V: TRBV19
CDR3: ASSRGGQGAGTGELF

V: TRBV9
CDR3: ASSGGSAGVGYEQY

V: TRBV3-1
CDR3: AGSQGGTGYT

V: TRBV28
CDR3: AGITRQGSEETQY

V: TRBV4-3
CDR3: ASSRREANGDTQY

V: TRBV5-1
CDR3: ASSLEPWGARPLH

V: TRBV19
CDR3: ASQHRGINQPQH

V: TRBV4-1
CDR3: ASSQGTGIYEQY

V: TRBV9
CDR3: ASSVVAGDPYNEQF

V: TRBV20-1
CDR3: SAGQELREQF

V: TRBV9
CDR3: ASSPYMSSYNEQF

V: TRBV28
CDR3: ASSSAGLSTDTQY

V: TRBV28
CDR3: ASSSTGGAEQPQH

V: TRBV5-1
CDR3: ASSLDGLNTEAF

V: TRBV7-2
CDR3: ASSLLWTSGISTDTQY

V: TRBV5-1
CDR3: ASSLAQADHTDTQY

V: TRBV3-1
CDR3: ASSQDAGSYNEQF

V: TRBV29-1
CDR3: SVVGTGRKGYT

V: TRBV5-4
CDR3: ASSGESRLAGADTQY

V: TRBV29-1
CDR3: SVEGGDEWFPYEQY

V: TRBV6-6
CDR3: ASSYVLSGSPYEQY